Listed below are T cell receptor beta chains from one sample, sequenced in a study of spatial heterogeneity in lung cancer. One entry per CDR3 protein results from TCRdb running MiXCR on the 5' RACE reads. The data contain around 45,000 distinct CDR3 sequences, 22% of them singletons. The sequenced sample was PBMCs, obtained at follow-up. These receptors were collected from a female donor with early-stage non-small cell lung cancer. CDR3s include the opening cysteine and the closing phenylalanine or tryptophan. A D gene is named only where the DNA matches it firmly. A clone size is listed for some rows: how often the clone was seen (once, few, many), or a class if it is expanded.

TRBV13	.	TRBJ1-2	few	CASSLGPGHRSWTF	TGTGCCAGCAGCTTAGGCCCGGGACACCGAAGTTGGACCTTC
TRBV6-1	TRBD1	TRBJ1-1	.	CASSPIRLTQGSSEAFF	TGTGCCAGCAGTCCTATTCGGCTGACACAGGGGTCCTCTGAAGCTTTCTTT
TRBV6-2/TRBV6-3	.	TRBJ1-5	many	CASSTNPYSNQPQHF	TGTGCCAGCAGTACCAACCCCTACAGCAATCAGCCCCAGCATTTT
TRBV27	TRBD1	TRBJ1-1	.	CVAGQGNTEAFF	TGTGTCGCCGGACAGGGGAACACTGAAGCTTTCTTT
TRBV19	.	TRBJ1-4	.	CASNNLYKNEEKLFF	TGTGCCAGTAATAATCTATACAAGAATGAAGAAAAACTGTTTTTT
TRBV23-1	.	TRBJ2-3	.	CASRARKGITDTQYF	TGCGCCAGCAGAGCTAGGAAAGGGATCACAGATACGCAGTATTTT
TRBV6-5	.	TRBJ1-1	.	CASSYTGTEAFF	TGTGCCAGCAGTTACACAGGGACTGAAGCTTTCTTT
TRBV19	.	TRBJ2-7	few	CASGPGRVLSYEQYF	TGTGCCAGCGGCCCGGGGAGAGTATTGTCCTACGAGCAGTACTTC
TRBV5-1	.	TRBJ2-1	.	CASSLDGSGAYNEQFF	TGCGCCAGCAGCCTGGACGGATCGGGAGCCTACAATGAGCAGTTCTTC
TRBV28	.	TRBJ2-1	.	CASSPPGTGEQFF	TGTGCCAGCAGCCCTCCCGGGACTGGTGAGCAGTTCTTC
TRBV18	TRBD1	TRBJ1-1	many	CASSPGQGEEAFF	TGTGCCAGCTCACCAGGACAGGGCGAGGAAGCTTTCTTT
TRBV13	.	TRBJ2-7	many	CASSRVGEKYEQYF	TGTGCCAGCAGCAGAGTTGGGGAAAAGTACGAGCAGTACTTC
TRBV7-9	TRBD1	TRBJ2-7	.	CASRAGTGAYEQYF	TGTGCCAGCAGGGCCGGGACAGGGGCGTACGAGCAGTACTTC
TRBV12-3/TRBV12-4	.	TRBJ2-4	.	CASSPGTAGDLRSVAKNIQYF	TGTGCCAGCAGCCCCGGGACCGCAGGGGACCTCCGGTCTGTAGCCAAAAACATTCAGTACTTC
TRBV25-1	.	TRBJ1-1	many	CASSGRQVLFRNTEAFF	TGTGCCAGCAGTGGAAGACAGGTTCTGTTTCGGAACACTGAAGCTTTCTTT
TRBV27	.	TRBJ1-5	.	CASRNRVGQPQHF	TGTGCCAGCAGAAACAGGGTTGGTCAGCCCCAGCATTTT
TRBV12-3/TRBV12-4	.	TRBJ2-1	.	CASSTSNSYNEQFF	TGTGCCAGCTCCACTAGTAACTCCTACAATGAGCAGTTCTTC
TRBV28	TRBD1	TRBJ2-5	.	CASSAQTGMIETQYF	TGTGCCAGCTCTGCGCAGACAGGGATGATAGAGACCCAGTACTTC
TRBV14	.	TRBJ2-1	few	CASSQDTWYNEQFF	TGTGCCAGCAGCCAGGACACCTGGTACAATGAGCAGTTCTTC
TRBV20-1	TRBD2	TRBJ2-7	few	CSARPPGLAAYEQYF	TGCAGTGCTAGACCCCCGGGACTAGCGGCCTACGAGCAGTACTTC
TRBV2	.	TRBJ2-2	.	CASGRDFIGELFF	TGTGCCAGCGGCCGGGACTTTATCGGGGAGCTGTTTTTT
TRBV5-1	.	TRBJ2-5	few	CASGLLASSEETQYF	TGCGCCAGCGGCTTATTGGCTAGCTCTGAGGAGACCCAGTACTTC
TRBV29-1	.	TRBJ1-1	.	CSVATTAEAFF	TGCAGCGTTGCCACGACAGCTGAAGCTTTCTTT
TRBV7-9	.	TRBJ2-5	few	CASGGGETQYF	TGTGCCAGTGGAGGGGGAGAGACCCAGTACTTC
TRBV5-1	.	TRBJ2-2	few	CASSLSGWNTGELFF	TGCGCCAGCAGCTTGTCCGGGTGGAACACCGGGGAGCTGTTTTTT
TRBV20-1	.	TRBJ2-3	few	CSAPYGVESTDTQYF	TGCAGTGCCCCTTACGGGGTAGAAAGCACAGATACGCAGTATTTT
TRBV7-3	.	TRBJ2-7	.	CASSLGRGNYEQYF	TGTGCCAGCAGCTTAGGGCGGGGTAACTACGAGCAGTACTTC
TRBV20-1	.	TRBJ2-1	.	CSADQGRAYNEQFF	TGCAGTGCCGATCAGGGTAGGGCCTACAATGAGCAGTTCTTC
TRBV30	TRBD1	TRBJ2-1	.	CAWGGTGTGIFDEQFF	TGTGCCTGGGGTGGAACGGGGACAGGGATTTTCGATGAGCAGTTCTTC
TRBV7-9	.	TRBJ1-4	many	CASLGVGEKLFF	TGTGCCAGCCTCGGGGTTGGTGAAAAACTGTTTTTT
TRBV5-1	.	TRBJ2-2	many	CATRGEANTGELFF	TGCGCCACCCGTGGGGAGGCGAACACCGGGGAGCTGTTTTTT
TRBV9	.	TRBJ2-1	many	CASSPTASYNEQFF	TGTGCCAGCAGCCCCACGGCCTCCTACAATGAGCAGTTCTTC
TRBV7-9	.	TRBJ2-5	many	CATSETVKETQYF	TGTGCCACCTCGGAGACCGTAAAAGAGACCCAGTACTTC
TRBV12-3/TRBV12-4	.	TRBJ1-2	many	CASSSVGGNYGYTF	TGTGCCAGCAGCTCGGTCGGGGGTAACTATGGCTACACCTTC
TRBV29-1	TRBD1	TRBJ1-2	few	CSTQGINYGYTF	TGCAGCACACAGGGGATTAACTATGGCTACACCTTC
TRBV20-1	.	TRBJ1-1	few	CSASLRVGNTEAFF	TGCAGTGCTTCGCTCAGGGTAGGGAACACTGAAGCTTTCTTT
TRBV28	TRBD2	TRBJ2-7	few	CASGRQRELDEQYF	TGTGCCAGCGGTAGGCAGCGGGAGCTGGACGAGCAGTACTTC
TRBV7-8	.	TRBJ1-1	.	CASSYGYRDLLNTEAFF	TGTGCCAGCAGCTACGGGTACAGGGACCTGCTGAACACTGAAGCTTTCTTT
TRBV5-1	.	TRBJ1-1	.	CASSLDPGSSEAFF	TGCGCCAGCAGCTTGGATCCAGGGAGCTCTGAAGCTTTCTTT
TRBV29-1	.	TRBJ1-2	.	CSVAGINYGYTF	TGCAGCGTTGCAGGCATCAACTATGGCTACACCTTC
TRBV27	.	TRBJ1-2	medium-sized	CASSLSRGRLPYGYTF	TGTGCCAGCAGTTTATCGAGGGGCAGGCTACCCTATGGCTACACCTTC
TRBV7-6	TRBD2	TRBJ2-1	few	CASSYLAGSVYNEQFF	TGTGCCAGCAGCTATCTAGCGGGATCGGTTTACAATGAGCAGTTCTTC
TRBV29-1	TRBD2	TRBJ2-3	many	CSVEDWAGDTDTQYF	TGCAGCGTTGAAGATTGGGCGGGGGACACAGATACGCAGTATTTT
TRBV9	TRBD2	TRBJ2-7	.	CASSVGTDTTSGYEQYF	TGTGCCAGCAGCGTCGGGACCGATACCACTAGCGGCTACGAGCAGTACTTC
TRBV3-1	.	TRBJ1-1	many	CASSHVSRQTEAFF	TGTGCCAGCAGCCACGTTTCTAGGCAGACTGAAGCTTTCTTT